This TCR beta chain emerged from a study of brain T cells in children with intractable seizures. Noted time point: blood from clinic visit 5 months post-surgery; TSC patient then seizure free. Method: immunoSEQ multiplex PCR; TCRdb's copy keeps in-frame clones and lacks some. Of around 340,000 clones detected, 85% to 95% appear once; the ten largest clones hold 5.7%. This clone was detected only once. The CDR3 has 19 residues. Germline CDR1 reads SGHDN; CDR2 reads FVKESK. Trimming at V came to 4 bases and at J to 1 base, leaving 10 bases not matched to a gene. The sequencing used peripheral blood, collected less than 6 months after surgery. The TCR comes from a boy in the first two years of life with tuberous sclerosis and intractable seizures. V and J are TRBV14 and TRBJ2-1; 13 bases line up with TRBD2. CDR3 bases: TGTGCCAGCAGCCTCTCTCGACTAGCGGGGGGCGGATCCTACAATGAGCAGTTCTTC. It translates to CASSLSRLAGGGSYNEQFF.